The 29 T cell receptor beta chains reported below all come from one sample, sequenced in a study of human T cells and chemical hapten exposure. Each CDR3 protein gets one entry after TCRdb re-called the RACE reads with MiXCR. The sample yields under 100,000 distinct CDR3 sequences, 9.5% to 14% seen once. Time point: patch test 3, about 24 weeks after DPC sensitization. Treatment meaning: therapeutic diphenylcyclopropenone sensitization with weekly scalp DPC. Here the sequenced sample was whole blood, taken in connection with sensitization to the hapten diphenylcyclopropenone (DPC). The origin of the receptors is a woman between 45 and 65 years old with alopecia areata. Some clones in this sample may be carry-over from other donors' samples.

This clonotype was recorded a few times. The chain links TRBV5-1 to TRBJ2-3, with 11 bases lining up with TRBD2. The ends lost 4 bases at V and 5 bases at J; junction bases unmatched: 6. This CDR3 is built from 15 residues. Looked up from germline, CDR1 is SGHRS and CDR2 is YFSETQ. The CDR3 DNA sequence: TGCGCCAGCAGCGTAACGGGACTAGCGGAAGATACGCAGTATTTT. Encoded protein: CASSVTGLAEDTQYF. Full variable domain (outside the CDR3, taken from reference TRBV5-1 and TRBJ2-3): KAGVTQTPRYLIKTRGQQVTLSCSPISGHRSVSWYQQTPGQGLQFLFEYFSETQRNKGNFPGRFSGRQFSNSRSEMNVSTLELGDSALYLCASSVTGLAEDTQYFGPGTRLTVL.

Note on this clonotype: A much larger clone sits a single nucleotide away, making a read error possible. The V and J genes are TRBV20-1 and TRBJ2-3; weak D call: TRBD1 (5 bases). Germline V gives CDR1 DFQATT, CDR2 SNEGSKA (reference sequence). The CDR3 has 13 residues. Written as DNA, the CDR3 is TGCAATGCCTTCCGACAGTCAAGGGATACGCAGTATTTT. Protein product: CNAFRQSRDTQYF.

This clonotype was found many times. The chain has TRBV11-2 and TRBJ1-6; tentative D call: TRBD1 (5 bases). Trimming took 3 bases from V and 7 from J, leaving 10 bases between them. The length of the CDR3 is 14 residues. The germline CDR1 and CDR2 sequences are SGHAT and FQNNGV. In DNA form, the CDR3 reads TGTGCCAGCAGCTTCGAAGGGACCAATTCACCCCTCCACTTT. It is translated as CASSFEGTNSPLHF.

This clonotype was counted only a few times. The V and J genes are TRBV4-1 and TRBJ1-5, with TRBD1 identical over 7 bases. This CDR3 has 19 residues. Losses at the gene ends were 3 bases for V and 0 bases for J; bases not matched to a gene: 14. Germline CDR1 and CDR2: MGHRA and YSYEKL. CDR3 DNA sequence: TGCGCCAGCAGCCAGCCAAGGGACAGCCAGGACCTTAGCAATCAGCCCCAGCATTTT. Its protein product is CASSQPRDSQDLSNQPQHF.

This clonotype was observed a handful of times. The chain combines TRBV10-3 with TRBJ2-7, with unresolved D. This CDR3 contains 15 residues. Germline lookup yields CDR1 ENHRY and CDR2 SYGVKD. The germline V and J ends were trimmed by 5 bases and 1 base, with 15 bases remaining between them. CDR3 bases: TGTGCCATCAGTCCGGGCCCCGACGGTTCCTACGAGCAGTACTTC. Translated, it gives CAISPGPDGSYEQYF.

This chain connects TRBV7-6 to TRBJ2-7; TRBD2 matches 7 bases. This CDR3 spans 16 amino acids. V shed 5 bases, J shed 1 base, and the junction held 11 bases outside the gene matches. The germline gives CDR1 SGHVS, CDR2 FNYEAQ. DNA of the CDR3: TGTGCCAGCAGCCAAGGCGCGGGAGCCCCTTCCTACGAGCAGTACTTC. Translated: CASSQGAGAPSYEQYF. The whole variable domain, remainder taken from reference TRBV7-6 and TRBJ2-7, is GAGVSQSPRYKVTKRGQDVALRCDPISGHVSLYWYRQALGQGPEFLTYFNYEAQQDKSGLPNDRFSAERPEGSISTLTIQRTEQRDSAMYRCASSQGAGAPSYEQYFGPGTRLTVT.

This clonotype was counted at least ten times. The V and J genes are TRBV20-1 and TRBJ2-3, with D tentatively TRBD2 (7 bases). Germline loops: CDR1 DFQATT, CDR2 SNEGSKA (reference sequence). This CDR3 contains 16 residues. The ends were cut back, 3 bases at V and 2 bases at J, with 18 bases in the middle. The CDR3 loop reads CSASRGSRGHTDTQYF. For the CDR3, the DNA is TGCAGTGCTAGCCGCGGCTCGCGGGGGCACACAGATACGCAGTATTTT.

This clonotype was seen repeatedly, ten times or more. The chain recombines TRBV12-3 or TRBV12-4 with TRBJ1-5, with a possible D match to TRBD1 (5 bases). The CDR3 sequence is 14 residues long. The V end was cut by 5 bases, the J end by 7 bases, with 15 bases between. Here the CDR3 reads CASSGAWRGQPQHF. The CDR3 nucleotides are TGTGCCAGCAGTGGGGCATGGCGGGGACAGCCCCAGCATTTT.

The gene calls are TRBV4-3 and TRBJ2-5, with D uncertain. V was cut by 4 bases and J by 5 bases, with 11 bases left in between. The CDR3 is 13 amino acids. CDR1 LGHNA and CDR2 YSLEER come from the germline V gene. Here the CDR3 reads CASSPELRETQYF. Written as DNA, the CDR3 is TGCGCCAGCAGCCCGGAGCTCCGGGAGACCCAGTACTTC.

This clonotype has a count of ten or more. The V gene is TRBV24-1, the J gene TRBJ2-5, with D possibly being TRBD1 or TRBD2 (7 bases each). Germline loops: CDR1 KGHDR, CDR2 SFDVKD. This CDR3 region has 17 residues. The V and J ends lost 0 bases and 0 bases respectively, with 13 bases between them. CDR3 bases: TGTGCCACCAGTGATTTGCAGGGGGGGGCGTACCAAGAGACCCAGTACTTC. Translating it yields CATSDLQGGAYQETQYF.

This clonotype was seen more than once but under ten times. The chain has TRBV5-5 and TRBJ2-5; possibly TRBD1 or TRBD2 for D (5 bases each). Germline V gene lookup returns CDR1 SGHKS and CDR2 YYEKEE (reference sequence). Deletions cut 4 bases from V and 5 bases from J, with 15 bases between. The CDR3 sequence is 14 residues long. The CDR3 DNA sequence: TGTGCCAGCAGCCCCGGGGCCCTAAGGGAGACCCAGTACTTC. Translating gives CASSPGALRETQYF.

V is TRBV12-3 or TRBV12-4 and J is TRBJ1-6; a possible D gene is TRBD1 (5 bases). V gave up 4 bases and J gave up 10 bases, with 11 bases separating them. This CDR3 has 13 residues. The CDR3 here is CASSWDPSSPLHF. In DNA, the CDR3 is TGTGCCAGCAGTTGGGACCCGTCATCACCCCTCCACTTT.

The gene calls are TRBV7-3 and TRBJ2-7, with 9 bases fitting TRBD2. There are 15 residues in the CDR3. Germline V gives CDR1 SGHTA, CDR2 FQGTGA. V was pared by 2 bases and J by 7 bases, with 9 bases of the junction left unmatched. CDR3 coding DNA: TGTGCCAGCAGCTTAGGGCTAGCGGGACCCCGGGAGCAGTACTTC. Protein product: CASSLGLAGPREQYF.

This clonotype was detected many times. V gene TRBV11-2 combines with J gene TRBJ2-2; TRBD2 might be the D (5 bases). The ends were cut back, 4 bases at V and 3 bases at J, with 12 bases in the middle. This CDR3 contains 15 residues. The V gene's germline CDR1 is SGHAT and CDR2 FQNNGV. The CDR3 here is CASSSSGSDTGELFF. The CDR3 nucleotides are TGTGCCAGCAGCTCCAGCGGATCCGACACCGGGGAGCTGTTTTTT.

This clonotype was detected once. The rearrangement joins TRBV5-1 to TRBJ2-7; TRBD1 agrees at 8 bases. The germline CDR1 and CDR2 sequences are SGHRS and YFSETQ. The V and J ends lost 5 bases and 2 bases, in that order; junction bases with no gene match: 9. The CDR3 consists of 15 residues. The CDR3, as DNA: TGCGCCAGCAGATTTACAGGGGGTTCTACCTACGAGCAGTACTTC. Translating it yields CASRFTGGSTYEQYF.

This clonotype was found a few times. This sequence joins TRBV6-5 and TRBJ2-5; the match to TRBD1 covers 8 bases. The CDR3 spans 16 residues. Germline V gene sequence: CDR1 MNHEY, CDR2 SVGAGI. The trim removed 2 bases at V and 5 bases at J, leaving 10 bases unmatched. The CDR3 loop reads CASSYLGRGRSETQYF. The CDR3 DNA reads as TGTGCCAGCAGTTACCTGGGCAGGGGGCGCAGTGAGACCCAGTACTTC.

The table lists this clonotype with many counts. The V gene is TRBV20-1, the J gene TRBJ2-3; 8 positions match TRBD2. V was clipped by 6 bases and J by 0 bases; unmatched bases: 5. Germline V gene data show CDR1 as DFQATT and CDR2 as SNEGSKA (reference sequence). This CDR3 has 14 residues. The CDR3, as DNA: TGCAGTGCAACGGGACTAGTAAGCACAGATACGCAGTATTTT. Amino acids: CSATGLVSTDTQYF.

This clonotype came up many times. At one boundary the junction diverges from the germline segment, which might be a read error. This chain uses TRBV5-1 with TRBJ2-7; 8 nucleotides agree with TRBD2. The CDR3 is made up of 14 amino acids. Germline values: CDR1 SGHRS, CDR2 YFSETQ. The CDR3 reads CASNLASGHYEQYF. The CDR3 DNA sequence: TGCGCCAGCAACTTGGCTAGCGGGCACTACGAGCAGTACTTC.

Ten or more counts support this clonotype. The chain uses TRBV18 and TRBJ2-4; D call uncertain. The germline V gene has CDR1 KGHSH and CDR2 LQKENI. V was trimmed by 2 bases and J by 0 bases, leaving 14 bases between them. CDR3 size: 17 residues. The CDR3 nucleotides are TGTGCCAGCTCACCATCCGCCCCAGCCTCAGCCAAAAACATTCAGTACTTC. Its translation: CASSPSAPASAKNIQYF.

Only a few counts were recorded for this clonotype. The rearrangement links TRBV24-1 to TRBJ2-1; 7 bases match TRBD2. This CDR3 has 14 amino acids. J gave up 6 bases and V 4 bases, and 5 bases lay outside the gene matches. Germline CDR1 reads KGHDR; CDR2 reads SFDVKD. The CDR3, as DNA: TGTGCCACCAGTGAGGGTGGGAGGGGCAATGAGCAGTTCTTC. This translates into CATSEGGRGNEQFF.

The sample holds many counts of this clonotype. The chain couples TRBV10-1 to TRBJ2-7; D is ambiguous. V was clipped by 4 bases and J by 2 bases, with 12 bases between them. Per the germline V gene, CDR1 is WNHNN and CDR2 is SYGVQD (reference sequence). The CDR3 is 14 amino acids. CDR3 in DNA: TGCGCCAGCAGTGCTCCCGGGTCTACCTACGAGCAGTACTTC. It codes for CASSAPGSTYEQYF.

The rearrangement joins TRBV20-1 to TRBJ2-1, with 9 bases aligning to TRBD2. The V gene end was trimmed by 3 bases and the J gene end by 6 bases; junction bases not matched to a gene: 9. The CDR3 is 15 residues long. Germline V gives CDR1 DFQATT, CDR2 SNEGSKA (reference sequence). The CDR3 bases are TGCAGTGCTAGGGACGGCGGGAGGGTCCGCAATGAGCAGTTCTTC. This codes for CSARDGGRVRNEQFF.

This clonotype was picked up a small number of times. This chain joins TRBV2 and TRBJ2-1; tentative D call: TRBD1 (6 bases). The CDR3 sequence is 14 residues long. The germline CDR1 and CDR2 sequences are SNHLY and FYNNEI. Trimming pared 10 bases from V and 2 bases from J, leaving 15 bases between. CDR3 DNA: TGTGCCACCTCCGAGAGGACAGCCTACAATGAGCAGTTCTTC. It specifies CATSERTAYNEQFF.

This clonotype was seen more than once but under ten times. V is TRBV12-3 or TRBV12-4 and J is TRBJ2-1, with TRBD1 identical over 7 bases. The CDR3 totals 13 residues. Losses at the gene ends were 5 bases for V and 6 bases for J; bases not matched to a gene: 4. CDR3 residues: CASSRGTANEQFF. In DNA form, the CDR3 reads TGTGCCAGCAGTCGAGGGACAGCCAATGAGCAGTTCTTC.

This clonotype showed up many times. The chain recombines TRBV7-2 with TRBJ2-1, with 9 bases fitting TRBD2. V lost 5 bases to trimming and J lost 8 bases; unmatched junction nucleotides: 13. The V gene's germline CDR1 is SGHTA and CDR2 FQGNSA. The CDR3 consists of 16 residues. DNA of the CDR3: TGTGCCAGCAGCCCTCGGTTTAGCGGGAGCCCCCATGAGCAGTTCTTC. Translating it yields CASSPRFSGSPHEQFF.

This clonotype was observed many times. The chain has TRBV7-3 and TRBJ2-1, with D perhaps TRBD2 (5 bases). V was clipped by 5 bases and J by 4 bases, with 18 bases between them. Germline values: CDR1 SGHTA, CDR2 FQGTGA. The CDR3 has 16 residues. The CDR3 nucleotides read TGTGCCAGCAGCGCGGACCCCGCGGGTCGATACAATGAGCAGTTCTTC. This gives the protein CASSADPAGRYNEQFF.

The V gene is TRBV27, the J gene TRBJ2-3, with D hard to call. Germline V gene sequence: CDR1 MNHEY, CDR2 SMNVEV (reference sequence). The V and J ends lost 8 bases and 1 base respectively, with 7 bases between them. This CDR3 comprises 12 residues. The CDR3 bases are TGTGCCAGCGCCGGACGCACAGATACGCAGTATTTT. Translating it yields CASAGRTDTQYF.

CDR3 coding DNA: TGTGCCAGCAGTGAATTTGGGGGGGCGAATCGGGCCAAAAACATTCAGTACTTC. Translating it yields CASSEFGGANRAKNIQYF. This chain connects TRBV2 to TRBJ2-4; maybe TRBD2 (7 bases). V shed 2 bases and J shed 1 base, with 18 bases lying between them. The germline V gene has CDR1 SNHLY and CDR2 FYNNEI. The CDR3 extends over 18 amino acids.

The J gene is TRBJ1-5, the V gene TRBV20-1; D is ambiguous. The V end lost 6 bases, the J end lost 2 bases, and 14 bases lay between the germline ends. The CDR3 sequence is 14 residues long. In germline, CDR1 is DFQATT, CDR2 SNEGSKA (reference sequence). DNA for the CDR3: TGCAGTGCCTTCTTCCCGGGCCGCAATCAGCCCCAGCATTTT. Translation gives CSAFFPGRNQPQHF.